In this sample, the clone carrying this TCR beta chain turned up a few times. As yet, its antigen is unknown. Primers for the PCR totalled 60 Vbeta and 13 Jbeta. Only in-frame clones appear in the TCRdb table, and some are missing; sequencing was by immunoSEQ multiplex PCR. The data hold about 220,000 clones, with 82% observed a single time. The data derive from a study of cytomegalovirus exposure and HLA in healthy donors. Study-level findings and limits: Later examination showed HLA-associated TCR beta chains had greater clonal expansion than equally common others.

The sequence derives from a man aged 40-50 years in good health and CMV-seropositive. Sequencing input: PBMCs.

The CDR3 here is CASSLRGTGPQAFF. CDR3 nucleotide sequence: TGTGCCAGCAGCTTACGGGGGACAGGGCCCCAAGCTTTCTTT. This rearrangement joins TRBV7-3 to TRBJ1-1; 9 bases are a match to TRBD1. Germline lookup yields CDR1 SGHTA and CDR2 FQGTGA. There are 14 residues in the CDR3. The V segment lost 2 bases and the J segment 9 bases; nucleotides outside the gene matches: 7.